The 29 T cell receptor beta chains below come from one sample, sequenced in a study of blood T cell repertoires in COVID-19. Sequenced by immunoSEQ multiplex PCR; TCRdb stores in-frame clones only, minus some. The table records over 150,000 clones, about 86% of them present only once. Material: peripheral blood. These receptors all stem from a man in his 70s with active or convalescent COVID-19.

The chain carries TRBV19 and TRBJ2-3; D remains unclear. Between the trimmed V and J ends, which lost 5 bases and 1 base, there was a span of 13 bases. The CDR3 spans 15 residues. Germline V gene data show CDR1 as LNHDA and CDR2 as SQIVND (reference sequence). The CDR3 loop reads CASSYLSAGTDTQYF. Here the CDR3 DNA reads TGTGCCAGTAGTTACCTCAGCGCCGGCACAGATACGCAGTATTTT. The full variable domain, its missing parts supplied by reference TRBV19 and TRBJ2-3, is DGGITQSPKYLFRKEGQNVTLSCEQNLNHDAMYWYRQDPGQGLRLIYYSQIVNDFQKGDIAEGYSVSREKKESFPLTVTSAQKNPTAFYLCASSYLSAGTDTQYFGPGTRLTVL.

The chain combines TRBV10-1 with TRBJ2-7, with D unclear. This CDR3 has 13 amino acids. The germline gives CDR1 WNHNN, CDR2 SYGVQD (reference sequence). V was clipped by 4 bases and J by 1 base, with 8 bases between them. The CDR3 DNA follows: TGCGCCAGCAGTGGAAACAGTTCCTACGAGCAGTACTTC. This encodes CASSGNSSYEQYF.

V and J are TRBV30 and TRBJ2-7, with 7 bases matching TRBD1. This CDR3 is 13 amino acids long. V lost 2 bases to trimming and J lost 6 bases; unmatched junction nucleotides: 7. Germline lookup yields CDR1 GTSNPN and CDR2 SVGIG (reference sequence). The CDR3 DNA is TGTGCCTGGAGTCGGCGACAGGGAACCGAGCAGTACTTC. As protein: CAWSRRQGTEQYF. Full variable domain (missing parts from reference TRBV30 and TRBJ2-7): SQTIHQWPATLVQPVGSPLSLECTVEGTSNPNLYWYRQAAGRGLQLLFYSVGIGQISSEVPQNLSASRPQDRQFILSSKKLLLSDSGFYLCAWSRRQGTEQYFGPGTRLTVT.

The rearrangement joins TRBV5-1 to TRBJ2-6; no clear D. Per the germline V gene, CDR1 is SGHRS and CDR2 is YFSETQ. CDR3 length equals 16 residues. V was trimmed by 4 bases and J by 0 bases, leaving 11 bases between them. As DNA, the CDR3 is TGCGCCAGCAGCCCCCCCGGGTCCTCTGGGGCCAACGTCCTGACTTTC. Its translation is CASSPPGSSGANVLTF.

The chain joins TRBV9 to TRBJ2-2; D not certain. The CDR3 extends over 13 amino acids. CDR1 is SGDLS, CDR2 YYNGEE, per germline. V lost 4 bases, J lost 4 bases, and 8 bases lay in between. The CDR3 DNA sequence: TGTGCCAGCAGCTGGAGAGGCACCGGGGAGCTGTTTTTT. It encodes CASSWRGTGELFF.

The chain recombines TRBV20-1 with TRBJ1-6, with no clear D. Germline V gives CDR1 DFQATT, CDR2 SNEGSKA (reference sequence). Trimming took 6 bases from V and 0 from J, leaving 18 bases between them. The CDR3 is 17 residues long. The CDR3 nucleotides are TGCAGTGCCAGTTTTTCGCCGTACGGCTCCTATAATTCACCCCTCCACTTT. This translates into CSASFSPYGSYNSPLHF.

As to this clone: The sample contains more than one DNA sequence encoding this CDR3. The chain joins TRBV5-1 to TRBJ2-5; TRBD1 aligns across 8 bases. Germline V gene data show CDR1 as SGHRS and CDR2 as YFSETQ. The CDR3 has 14 residues. V lost 2 bases to trimming and J lost 2 bases; unmatched junction nucleotides: 2. The CDR3 spells CASSLQGGQETQYF. The CDR3 DNA reads TGCGCCAGCAGCTTACAGGGGGGTCAAGAGACCCAGTACTTC.

This rearrangement joins TRBV10-1 to TRBJ2-3, with D tentatively TRBD1 (5 bases). Germline lookup yields CDR1 WNHNN and CDR2 SYGVQD (reference sequence). The CDR3 contains 14 residues. V was trimmed by 10 bases and J by 4 bases, leaving 18 bases between them. CDR3 amino acids: CATSQASKPDTQYF. As DNA, the CDR3 is TGCGCCACCTCACAGGCCTCCAAGCCAGATACGCAGTATTTT.

This clone appeared once. The chain is built from TRBV6-4 and TRBJ1-5, with a weak D call TRBD1 (6 bases). CDR3 length equals 17 residues. V lost 4 bases to trimming and J lost 0 bases, with 16 bases between them. Per the germline V gene, CDR1 is MRHNA and CDR2 is SNTAGT. DNA of the CDR3: TGTGCCAGCAGTGCAAAGGGGAGGGGGACTAGCAATCAGCCCCAGCATTTT. Its translation is CASSAKGRGTSNQPQHF.

This chain uses TRBV6-2 or TRBV6-3 with TRBJ1-2; the D gene is possibly TRBD1 (6 bases). Germline V gene lookup returns CDR1 MNHEY and CDR2 SVGEGT. The ends were cut back, 0 bases at V and 8 bases at J, with 16 bases in the middle. The CDR3 runs 15 residues. The CDR3 here is CASSYSGVGAGGYTF. The DNA of the CDR3 is TGTGCCAGCAGTTACTCCGGGGTGGGGGCTGGCGGCTACACCTTC.

This clone turned up a few times. The V call is TRBV4-1, the J call TRBJ2-7, with a possible D match to TRBD2 (6 bases). CDR1 is MGHRA, CDR2 YSYEKL, per germline. The CDR3 sequence is 19 residues long. V was cut by 0 bases and J by 2 bases, with 23 bases left in between. The CDR3 protein is CASSQEGVAAAATTYEQYF. The CDR3 DNA reads as TGCGCCAGCAGCCAAGAGGGGGTAGCGGCCGCGGCGACAACCTACGAGCAGTACTTC.

The J gene is TRBJ1-2, the V gene TRBV7-2; tentatively, D is TRBD1 (5 bases). The V gene lost 1 base and the J gene lost 8 bases, with 14 bases spanning the gap. The germline CDR1 and CDR2 sequences are SGHTA and FQGNSA. There are 14 residues in the CDR3. In DNA form, the CDR3 reads TGTGCCAGCAGCTTAGAGTCCAGGGTAACAGGCTACACCTTC. It translates to CASSLESRVTGYTF.

The gene calls are TRBV9 and TRBJ2-4; D perhaps matches TRBD1 (5 bases). V was clipped by 0 bases and J by 3 bases, with 13 bases between them. CDR3 length: 16 residues. Germline-derived CDR1 and CDR2 are SGDLS and YYNGEE. Written as DNA, the CDR3 is TGTGCCAGCAGCGTAGAGGCAGGGTATGGCAAAAACATTCAGTACTTC. Translated: CASSVEAGYGKNIQYF.

The genes are TRBV28 and TRBJ2-7, with unresolved D. The germline V gene encodes CDR1 MDHEN and CDR2 SYDVKM. The CDR3 length is 16 residues. The germline V and J ends were trimmed by 3 bases and 3 bases, with 18 bases remaining between them. The DNA of the CDR3 is TGTGCCAGCAGTTTTAGGCCTAGGATGGGTTTCTACGAGCAGTACTTC. This encodes CASSFRPRMGFYEQYF.

This sequence joins TRBV6-5 and TRBJ2-5; D is unresolved. The CDR3 contains 15 residues. V lost 3 bases, J lost 1 base, and 12 bases lay in between. Germline CDR1 MNHEY, CDR2 SVGAGI. The CDR3 DNA is TGTGCCAGCAGTTATTGGGCAGGATCCCAAGAGACCCAGTACTTC. Residues: CASSYWAGSQETQYF.

This clone was counted a single time. The rearrangement links TRBV19 to TRBJ2-5; 7 bases line up with TRBD1. Per germline, CDR1 LNHDA and CDR2 SQIVND (reference sequence). V gave up 8 bases and J gave up 3 bases; unmatched junction bases: 6. There are 13 residues in the CDR3. The DNA of the CDR3 is TGTGCCAGTTCAGGGACAGCTAAAGAGACCCAGTACTTC. This codes for CASSGTAKETQYF.

For this clone: The identical CDR3 is also encoded by other nucleotide sequences in the sample. The chain couples TRBV18 to TRBJ1-2; D uncertain. There are 15 residues in the CDR3. The germline V gene encodes CDR1 KGHSH and CDR2 LQKENI. Trimming left V 1 base short and J 0 bases short, with 9 bases between. CDR3 DNA: TGTGCCAGCTCACCACGGAGAGAAGCTAACTATGGCTACACCTTC. Protein: CASSPRREANYGYTF.

This rearrangement joins TRBV28 to TRBJ2-1; no clear D gene. V lost 3 bases to trimming and J lost 7 bases, with 13 bases between them. CDR1 is MDHEN, CDR2 SYDVKM, per germline. This CDR3 has 14 residues. The CDR3 nucleotides are TGTGCCAGCAGTTTGGTGGCTAGGAATAATGAGCAGTTCTTC. Translating it yields CASSLVARNNEQFF.

This clone was picked up one time. The chain couples TRBV24-1 to TRBJ2-2; 8 positions match TRBD2. Germline lookup yields CDR1 KGHDR and CDR2 SFDVKD. This CDR3 comprises 14 residues. The V segment lost 4 bases and the J segment 3 bases; nucleotides outside the gene matches: 0. In DNA, the CDR3 is TGTGCCACCAGTGACGGGGGGGACACCGGGGAGCTGTTTTTT. Its protein is CATSDGGDTGELFF.

The chain carries TRBV28 and TRBJ1-5; unclear D gene. This CDR3 has 16 residues. The germline V and J ends were trimmed by 6 bases and 3 bases, with 18 bases remaining between them. The germline gives CDR1 MDHEN, CDR2 SYDVKM. The CDR3 protein is CASRSDSADDNQPQHF. The CDR3 DNA is TGTGCCAGCAGATCAGACTCGGCAGATGACAATCAGCCCCAGCATTTT. Full variable domain (rest looked up from reference TRBV28 and TRBJ1-5): DVKVTQSSRYLVKRTGEKVFLECVQDMDHENMFWYRQDPGLGLRLIYFSYDVKMKEKGDIPEGYSVSREKKERFSLILESASTNQTSMYLCASRSDSADDNQPQHFGDGTRLSIL.

The chain has TRBV7-9 and TRBJ1-1; D remains ambiguous. Trimming cost V 7 bases and J 2 bases, with 14 bases left between them. Looked up from germline, CDR1 is SEHNR and CDR2 is FQNEAQ (reference sequence). The CDR3 totals 14 residues. Here the CDR3 reads CASIPLTGNTEAFF. The DNA for the CDR3 is TGTGCCAGCATCCCCCTGACGGGAAACACTGAAGCTTTCTTT.

Only a few counts were recorded for this clone. The chain uses TRBV6-2 or TRBV6-3 and TRBJ2-1, with 7 positions matching TRBD2. The V gene's germline CDR1 is MNHEY and CDR2 SVGEGT. Germline trimming cut 5 bases from V and 7 bases from J; bases unmatched to any gene: 14. CDR3 length equals 16 residues. The CDR3 coding sequence is TGTGCCAGCAGTGGGACGGGCGGGAGACGCGGGAATGAGCAGTTCTTC. Encoded protein: CASSGTGGRRGNEQFF.

This chain uses TRBV2 with TRBJ1-2; 11 bases align to TRBD1. In germline, CDR1 is SNHLY, CDR2 FYNNEI. Losses at the gene ends were 6 bases for V and 8 bases for J; bases not matched to a gene: 2. The CDR3 length is 12 residues. For the CDR3, the DNA is TGTGCCAGCAGGGACAGGGGGCCCGGCTACACCTTC. It is translated as CASRDRGPGYTF.

Here the CDR3 reads CASSPVNRQTGELFF. The CDR3 DNA reads as TGTGCCAGCAGCCCCGTGAACCGACAGACCGGGGAGCTGTTTTTT. The chain uses TRBV7-2 and TRBJ2-2; tentatively, D is TRBD1 (5 bases). This CDR3 spans 15 amino acids. With 5 bases removed from V and 5 bases from J, the gap between germline ends came to 15 bases. Germline values: CDR1 SGHTA, CDR2 FQGNSA.

The chain joins TRBV19 to TRBJ1-1, with 7 bases aligning to TRBD1. Germline loops: CDR1 LNHDA, CDR2 SQIVND (reference sequence). V lost 4 bases, J lost 3 bases, and 8 bases stayed unmatched. This CDR3 comprises 15 residues. This CDR3 reads CASSTIRTGHTEAFF. CDR3 sequence (DNA): TGTGCCAGTAGTACTATACGGACAGGTCACACTGAAGCTTTCTTT.

This chain uses TRBV15 with TRBJ2-5; D possibly corresponds to TRBD1 (6 bases). Germline V gene sequence: CDR1 LNHNV, CDR2 YYDKDF (reference sequence). This CDR3 is built from 15 residues. V gave up 1 base and J gave up 1 base, with 10 bases separating them. Here the CDR3 reads CATSRVGQSQETQYF. As DNA, the CDR3 is TGTGCCACCAGCAGAGTAGGACAGAGCCAAGAGACCCAGTACTTC.

The chain couples TRBV19 to TRBJ2-7; no firm D call. CDR1 is LNHDA, CDR2 SQIVND, per germline (reference sequence). This CDR3 is built from 11 residues. V dropped 1 base and J dropped 6 bases, with 4 bases sitting between them. CDR3 loop: CASSIGGEQYF. The CDR3 bases are TGTGCCAGTAGTATAGGAGGCGAGCAGTACTTC.

The chain recombines TRBV6-5 with TRBJ1-2; 7 positions match TRBD1. V lost 6 bases and J lost 8; bases outside the gene matches: 9. CDR1 and CDR2 from the germline V gene are MNHEY and SVGAGI. CDR3 length: 13 amino acids. CDR3 region: CASSPRQGAGYTF. The CDR3 DNA follows: TGTGCCAGCAGCCCACGACAGGGCGCAGGCTACACCTTC.

J is TRBJ2-5 and V is TRBV7-8, with 10 bases aligning to TRBD1. CDR1 is SGHVS, CDR2 FQNEAQ, per germline. The CDR3 length is 17 residues. Unmatched junction bases numbered 8, after V lost 3 bases and J lost 1 base. The DNA of the CDR3 is TGTGCCAGCAGCTTTACCGGGACAGGGGTTTTCCAAGAGACCCAGTACTTC. Amino acid sequence: CASSFTGTGVFQETQYF.